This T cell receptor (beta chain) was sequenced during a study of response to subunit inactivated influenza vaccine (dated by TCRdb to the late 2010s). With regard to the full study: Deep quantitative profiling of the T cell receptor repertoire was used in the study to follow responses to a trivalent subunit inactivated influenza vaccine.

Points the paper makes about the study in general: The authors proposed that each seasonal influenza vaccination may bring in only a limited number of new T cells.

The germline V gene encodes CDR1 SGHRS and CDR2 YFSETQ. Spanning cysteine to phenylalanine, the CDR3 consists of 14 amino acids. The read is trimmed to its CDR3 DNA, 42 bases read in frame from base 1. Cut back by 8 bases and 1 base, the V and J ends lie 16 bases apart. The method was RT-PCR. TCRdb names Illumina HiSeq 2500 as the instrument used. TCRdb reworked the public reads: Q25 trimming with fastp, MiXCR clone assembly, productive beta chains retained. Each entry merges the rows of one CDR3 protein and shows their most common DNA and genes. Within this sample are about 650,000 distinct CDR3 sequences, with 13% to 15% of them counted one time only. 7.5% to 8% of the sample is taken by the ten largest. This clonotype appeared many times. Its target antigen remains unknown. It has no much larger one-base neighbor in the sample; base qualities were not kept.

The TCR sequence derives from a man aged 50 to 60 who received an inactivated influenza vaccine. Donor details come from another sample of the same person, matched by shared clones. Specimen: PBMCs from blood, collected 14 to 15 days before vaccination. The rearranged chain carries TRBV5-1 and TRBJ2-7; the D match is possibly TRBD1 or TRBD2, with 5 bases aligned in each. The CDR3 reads CASSPPGRSYEQYF. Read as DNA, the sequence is TGCGCCAGTTCCCCACCGGGACGGTCCTACGAGCAGTACTTC. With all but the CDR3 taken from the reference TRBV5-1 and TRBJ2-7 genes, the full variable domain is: KAGVTQTPRYLIKTRGQQVTLSCSPISGHRSVSWYQQTPGQGLQFLFEYFSETQRNKGNFPGRFSGRQFSNSRSEMNVSTLELGDSALYLCASSPPGRSYEQYFGPGTRLTVT.